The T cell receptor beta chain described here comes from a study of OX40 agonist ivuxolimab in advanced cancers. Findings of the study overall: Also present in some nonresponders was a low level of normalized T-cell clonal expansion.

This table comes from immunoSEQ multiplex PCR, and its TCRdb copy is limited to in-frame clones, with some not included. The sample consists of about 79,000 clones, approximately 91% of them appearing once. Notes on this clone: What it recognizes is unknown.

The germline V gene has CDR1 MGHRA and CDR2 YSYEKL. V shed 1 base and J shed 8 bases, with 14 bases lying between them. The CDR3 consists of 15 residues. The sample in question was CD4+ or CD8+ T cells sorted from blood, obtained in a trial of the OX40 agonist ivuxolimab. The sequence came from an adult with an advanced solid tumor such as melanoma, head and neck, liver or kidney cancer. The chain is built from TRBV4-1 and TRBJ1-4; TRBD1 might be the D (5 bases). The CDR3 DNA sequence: TGCGCCAGCAGCCAAGGTTCCAGGGTACGAGAAAAACTGTTTTTT. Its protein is CASSQGSRVREKLFF.